This TCR beta chain is from a study of cytomegalovirus exposure and HLA in healthy donors (dated by TCRdb to the late 2010s). Notes on the research overall: An earlier analysis of roughly 630 of the donors reported 250 to 300 Gb of sequence data and about 100 million unique TCR beta sequences from about 179 million T cells. An early release covering around 630 HLA-typed donors comprised approximately 290 gigabases of sequencing data and about 90 million unique TCR sequences. Of the 398 genotyped donors, about 80% fell in the genetic ancestry cluster associated with self-reported Caucasian donors. The study was designed to test whether signatures of past pathogen exposure could be identified by cataloging public T cell receptors. The study used immunosequencing to profile the T cell repertoires of several hundred subjects and linked those repertoires to cytomegalovirus serostatus. A separate validation cohort of approximately 130 different subjects was used in addition to the roughly 670-subject first cohort. To predict cytomegalovirus infection status, the study combined high-throughput TCR immunosequencing, statistical association of individual TCRs with disease status, and machine learning. A later analysis re-examined previously published TCR beta repertoires from about 700 donors and added high-resolution HLA genotyping to investigate patterns of TCR occurrence. Rather than using new phenotypic data, the later analysis identified candidate immune exposures from TCR beta sequences and from how often those sequences occurred across donors. An earlier analysis of a few hundred of the donors applied high-throughput TCR beta sequencing to assess whether each TCR beta V gene segment acted as functional or pseudogenic. Alongside the repertoire data, information on donor age, sex, ethnicity and CMV serostatus was compiled. A later genetic analysis took genome-wide SNP genotypes for about 55% of the 666 donors and used that subset as a discovery cohort. All discovery cohort repertoires had been generated using a single sequencing platform. HLA typing covered class I and class II loci at four-digit resolution. Typing coverage varied by locus: about 629-630 donors for A, B, C, DRB1 and DQB1; roughly 560 for DQA1; some 610 for DPA1; roughly 450 for DPB1. Roughly 5 DR-DQ haplotypes were handled as single units for association and clustering, since linkage in the cohort was strong. Across 300 to 400 genotyped donors of the cohort, an average of about 240,000 unique TCR beta nucleotide sequences per donor were sequenced, and roughly 20% of those sequences were non-productive. The research as a whole found: A later analysis found that HLA-associated TCR beta chains were more clonally expanded and had lower generation probabilities than equally common non-associated chains. In both the original and validation cohorts, the classifier was reported to diagnose cytomegalovirus status with high specificity and sensitivity. According to a later analysis, most CMV-associated TCR beta chains appeared to be HLA-restricted, and the HLA associations seemed to be driven largely by CMV exposure. Because some donors lacked HLA typing at each locus, the association tests relied only on the typed subset. At a false discovery rate of 0.05, a later analysis linked some 18,000 TCR beta sequences to specific HLA alleles. Roughly uniform sequencing depth across donors was assumed in presence/absence analyses, although this assumption may not hold. When HLA alleles, especially DR and DQ, strongly co-occurred, TCR associations were difficult to assign to individual alleles. Several of the top co-occurrence clusters appeared to be linked to parvovirus B19, influenza, CMV and Epstein-Barr virus, according to a later analysis. Compared with the approximately 700-donor mean, donors in an Asian-associated ancestry cluster had fewer N-insertions in productive TCRs, according to a later genetic analysis. Because counts were too low, fewer than 20 rarely observed V segments, including chromosome 9 orphons, were excluded from the earlier analysis of around 590 of the donors. In an earlier analysis of 500 to 650 of the donors, most TCR beta V segments appeared in productive rearrangements about 90% or about 30% of the time, broadly matching IMGT annotations. A further reported finding was that TCR beta sequences accurately predicted the HLA-A and HLA-B alleles for most subjects in the first cohort. For the cohort, immune exposure information was limited to CMV serostatus. The authors suggested that the approach could potentially be extended to other disease states and immunological phenotypes. The cohort was sequenced for TCR beta chains only, and without alpha or paired-chain data the features that could be detected were limited. While some public TCRs were present in many individuals, most TCR sequences turned up only very rarely across donors. In vitro tests confirmed that a few of the cytomegalovirus-associated TCR beta chains recognize cytomegalovirus antigens. Because the 87-base-pair reads could not distinguish some IMGT-functional V segments, including TRBV6-2 and TRBV6-3, those segments were excluded. In a later analysis, TCR association rates were found to vary across HLA loci, with the most associated TCRs seen for DRB1 alleles and the fewest for HLA-C alleles. Correlated functional status among segregating V segments might reflect linkage disequilibrium, but an unknown experimental factor could not be ruled out. A cluster of highly shared sequence variants was judged likely to represent a technical artifact of the sequencing pipeline. The study listed 150 to 200 TCR beta chains as associated with cytomegalovirus. An association between a missense DCLRE1C variant and V-gene and J-gene trimming of TCR beta chains was found in a later genetic analysis and replicated in an independent cohort.

In total, roughly 670 healthy bone marrow donors made up the cohort. All cohort members were sampled while nominally healthy, although unrecorded immune exposures were likely present. The donor was CMV seropositive and was included in the group of 289 seropositive cohort members. Each donor provided a peripheral blood sample, and peripheral blood mononuclear cells were used for TCR beta sequencing. The Qiagen DNeasy Blood Extraction Kit was used to extract genomic DNA from the blood cell samples. As concerns this clone: This receptor's antigen is unknown. No qualities accompany the bases; no much larger clone lies one base away.

The CDR1 and CDR2 encoded by the germline V gene (reference sequence) are PRHDT and FYEKMQ. V and J are truncated by 5 bases and 0 bases respectively, leaving an intervening sequence of 7 bases. The CDR3 contains 13 residues, cysteine and phenylalanine counted. Of all the DNA, just the CDR3 is kept, 39 bases in frame from base 1. The library came from the immunoSEQ multiplex PCR assay. The multiplex PCR relied on a mix of 60 forward primers for TCR Vbeta segments and 13 reverse primers for TCR Jbeta segments. The CDR3 region of rearranged TCR beta genes was amplified from genomic DNA by a multiplex PCR assay. Amplified TCR beta libraries were sequenced as 87-base-pair reads on the Illumina HiSeq System. The paper's data handling went like this. A later analysis tallied tens of millions of unique TCR beta chains across the 666 repertoires, and about 10 million of those chains were shared by two or more donors. Raw reads were error-corrected and collapsed into unique sequences by a nearest-neighbor algorithm in which closely related sequences were merged to remove PCR and sequencing errors. To assign V, D and J gene segments, CDR3 sequences were aligned to IMGT reference sequences. For a sequence to be retained, a match of at least six nucleotides to both a V gene segment and a J gene segment was required. A rearrangement was called productive if the CDR3 had no stop codons and remained in frame with V and J, and every other rearrangement was called non-productive. CDR3 was defined according to IMGT convention as the region running from the second conserved V-encoded cysteine to the conserved J-encoded phenylalanine. The earlier analysis of 500 to 650 of the donors excluded any sequence lacking an unambiguous match to a single V gene segment. In an earlier analysis of a few hundred of the donors, V segments were called functional above 56.7% productive rearrangements and were called segregating when the between-donor standard deviation exceeded 5%. A statistical classification framework was built for diagnosing cytomegalovirus status from the catalog of TCR beta chain sequences. V and J gene assignment, in a later analysis, came from comparing TCR nucleotide sequences with IMGT/GENE-DB human TR gene sequences. In a later analysis, CDR3 sequences and most-parsimonious VDJ recombination scenarios were assigned using the TCRdist pipeline. A later analysis defined each TCR beta chain by its CDR3 amino acid sequence plus V-gene family, and excluded reads lacking a unique V-gene family. To address suspected cross-contamination and a sequencing artifact, a later analysis removed 592 highly shared, low-generation-probability nucleotide sequences. In a later analysis, a clonal expansion index was calculated for each public chain from normalized within-repertoire ranks of inferred template counts. A later analysis computed generation probabilities with a VDJ recombination model fitted to out-of-frame rearrangements, and checked the results against IGoR. Hypergeometric tests were used in a later analysis to score TCR-TCR, TCR-HLA and TCR-CMV co-occurrence, with a repertoire-size bias correction applied to the TCR pairs. False discovery rates were estimated in a later analysis by permuting HLA or CMV assignments 20 times. In a later analysis, co-occurring TCRs were grouped using DBSCAN, and TCRdist sequence similarity was added for clustering within HLA-allele-positive subsets. Repertoires with fewer than 30,000 or more than 120,000 public chains were left out of co-occurrence clustering, as were about 5 repertoires with anomalous nucleotide sharing. Not all clones reach the TCRdb copy of this immuneACCESS table, which keeps in-frame sequences only. Checked studies attribute under half of the gap to unresolved V genes and leave the rest unexplained. V, J and clone size are those of that table, while D and trimming were read from the DNA. The table for this sample lists roughly 160,000 clones; approximately 80% of them were counted only once. The ten largest account for roughly 10% of the sample.

The clonotype comes from a young man in good health and CMV-seropositive. The sequenced sample consisted of PBMCs. The chain joins TRBV13 to TRBJ1-1, with the D gene uncertain. The nucleotide sequence is given as TGTGCCAGCAGCCTAGATATGAACACTGAAGCTTTCTTT. Protein translation: CASSLDMNTEAFF.